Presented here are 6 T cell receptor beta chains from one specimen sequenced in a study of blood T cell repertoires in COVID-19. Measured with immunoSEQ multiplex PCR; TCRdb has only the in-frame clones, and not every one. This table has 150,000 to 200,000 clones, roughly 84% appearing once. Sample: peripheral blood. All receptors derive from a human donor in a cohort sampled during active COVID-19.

The CDR3 nucleotides are TGTGCCAGCAGCCTCGGGGTGGGGGCCGGCAGCAATCAGCCCCAGCATTTT. It encodes CASSLGVGAGSNQPQHF. The chain has TRBV5-5 and TRBJ1-5, with TRBD1 as a possible D gene (6 bases). Germline CDR1 SGHKS, CDR2 YYEKEE (reference sequence). CDR3 length equals 17 residues. V was trimmed by 4 bases and J by 1 base, leaving 18 bases between them.

CDR3 in amino acids: CASSLSSTGPYGYTF. The CDR3 nucleotides are TGTGCCAGCAGCTTAAGTTCGACAGGGCCCTATGGCTACACCTTC. The rearrangement links TRBV7-9 to TRBJ1-2; 7 bases map to TRBD1. CDR3 length: 15 residues. Per germline, CDR1 SEHNR and CDR2 FQNEAQ (reference sequence). V shed 2 bases and J 4 bases; nucleotides not matched to a gene: 7.

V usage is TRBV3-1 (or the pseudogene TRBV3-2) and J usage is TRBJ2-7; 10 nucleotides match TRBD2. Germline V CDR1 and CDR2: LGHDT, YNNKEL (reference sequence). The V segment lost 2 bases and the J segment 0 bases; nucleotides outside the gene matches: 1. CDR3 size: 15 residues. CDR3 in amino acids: CASSQPSGGSYEQYF. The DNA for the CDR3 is TGTGCCAGCAGCCAACCTAGCGGGGGCTCCTACGAGCAGTACTTC.

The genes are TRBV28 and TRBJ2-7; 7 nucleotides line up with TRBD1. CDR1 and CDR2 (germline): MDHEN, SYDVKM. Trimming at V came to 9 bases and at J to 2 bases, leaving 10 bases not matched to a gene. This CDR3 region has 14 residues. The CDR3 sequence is CASSTGTAPYEQYF. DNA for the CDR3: TGTGCCAGTTCGACCGGGACAGCACCCTACGAGCAGTACTTC.

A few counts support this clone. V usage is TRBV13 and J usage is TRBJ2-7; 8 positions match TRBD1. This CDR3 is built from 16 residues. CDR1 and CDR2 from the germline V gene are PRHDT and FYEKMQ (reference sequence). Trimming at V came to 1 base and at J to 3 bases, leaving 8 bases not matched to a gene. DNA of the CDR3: TGTGCCAGCAGCTTAGCCCACCGGACAGGGAACTACGAGCAGTACTTC. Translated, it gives CASSLAHRTGNYEQYF.

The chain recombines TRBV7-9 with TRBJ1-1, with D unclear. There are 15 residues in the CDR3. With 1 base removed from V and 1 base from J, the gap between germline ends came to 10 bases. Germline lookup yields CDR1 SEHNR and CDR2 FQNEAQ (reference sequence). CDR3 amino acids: CASSLEEGWNTEAFF. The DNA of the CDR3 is TGTGCCAGCAGCTTAGAGGAGGGTTGGAACACTGAAGCTTTCTTT.